Each of the 6 T cell receptor beta chains below was sequenced from the same sample in a study of shared clonotypes between healthy human individuals. Naive CD8 cells were CD45RO-negative, positively selected for CCR7, excluding terminally differentiated effector memory CD45RA+ cells. Profiling relied on immunoSEQ multiplex PCR, and the TCRdb table lists in-frame clones only, not all of them. The data hold more than 2 million clones, with approximately 95% observed a single time. Sequencing input: naive CD8+ T cells sorted from blood. These receptor sequences come from a man aged 18 to 29 in good health.

The chain uses TRBV30 and TRBJ1-1; D is unresolved. This CDR3 has 17 residues. V gave up 0 bases and J gave up 0 bases, with 17 bases separating them. Germline lookup yields CDR1 GTSNPN and CDR2 SVGIG (reference sequence). This CDR3 is CAWSVFESERMNTEAFF. The CDR3 DNA reads TGTGCCTGGAGTGTCTTCGAGTCAGAACGCATGAACACTGAAGCTTTCTTT.

The rearrangement uses TRBV6-6 and TRBJ1-4; no firm D call. The CDR3 is made up of 13 amino acids. V was trimmed by 0 bases and J by 13 bases, leaving 12 bases between them. Per germline, CDR1 MNHNY and CDR2 SVGAGI (reference sequence). The CDR3 sequence is CASSYSNGDGLFF. The CDR3 DNA sequence: TGTGCCAGCAGTTACTCGAACGGGGATGGACTGTTTTTT.

A note on this clone: This sample also contains other DNA sequences that code for the same CDR3. The chain carries TRBV9 and TRBJ1-2; tentative D call: TRBD1 (5 bases). Per the germline V gene, CDR1 is SGDLS and CDR2 is YYNGEE. V was clipped by 0 bases and J by 5 bases, with 8 bases between them. This CDR3 has 13 amino acids. DNA of the CDR3: TGTGCCAGCAGCGTAGTGGAGGGGTATGGCTACACCTTC. This encodes CASSVVEGYGYTF.

J is TRBJ2-7 and V is TRBV28, with D uncertain. The ends were cut back, 7 bases at V and 0 bases at J, with 10 bases in the middle. Germline CDR1 reads MDHEN; CDR2 reads SYDVKM. The length of the CDR3 is 13 residues. The DNA for the CDR3 is TGTGCCAGCAACCCGGTCGGCTCCTACGAGCAGTACTTC. It specifies CASNPVGSYEQYF.

V gene TRBV10-1 combines with J gene TRBJ2-2, with 9 bases identical to TRBD1. The germline CDR1 and CDR2 sequences are WNHNN and SYGVQD (reference sequence). With 7 bases clipped from V and 7 bases from J, the junction kept 16 bases outside the gene matches. The CDR3 consists of 17 residues. CDR3 sequence (DNA): TGCGCCAGCACCCAGATTATTGACAGGGGGGAAGGCGGGGAGCTGTTTTTT. It yields the protein CASTQIIDRGEGGELFF.

CDR3 loop: CASSLIRGQGLTDTQYF. DNA of the CDR3: TGTGCCAGCAGCCTAATCCGGGGACAGGGATTAACAGATACGCAGTATTTT. The V gene is TRBV7-9, the J gene TRBJ2-3; 9 bases agree with TRBD1. Germline V gene lookup returns CDR1 SEHNR and CDR2 FQNEAQ (reference sequence). The CDR3 contains 17 residues. Trimming cost V 5 bases and J 3 bases; bases outside gene matches: 12.